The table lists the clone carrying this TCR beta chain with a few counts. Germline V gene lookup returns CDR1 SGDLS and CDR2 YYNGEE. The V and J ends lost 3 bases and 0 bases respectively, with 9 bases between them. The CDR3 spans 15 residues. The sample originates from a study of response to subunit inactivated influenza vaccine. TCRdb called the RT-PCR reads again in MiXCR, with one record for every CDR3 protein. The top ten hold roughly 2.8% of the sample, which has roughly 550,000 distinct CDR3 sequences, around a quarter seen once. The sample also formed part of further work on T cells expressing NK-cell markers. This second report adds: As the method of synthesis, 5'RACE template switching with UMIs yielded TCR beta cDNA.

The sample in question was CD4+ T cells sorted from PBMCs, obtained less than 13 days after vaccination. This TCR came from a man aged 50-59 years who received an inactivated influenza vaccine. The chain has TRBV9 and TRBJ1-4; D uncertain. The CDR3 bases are TGTGCCAGCAGCGGATTCCCTTCAACTAATGAAAAACTGTTTTTT. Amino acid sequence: CASSGFPSTNEKLFF. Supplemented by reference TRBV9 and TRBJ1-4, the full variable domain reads DSGVTQTPKHLITATGQRVTLRCSPRSGDLSVYWYQQSLDQGLQFLIQYYNGEERAKGNILERFSAQQFPDLHSELNLSSLELGDSALYFCASSGFPSTNEKLFFGSGTQLSVL.